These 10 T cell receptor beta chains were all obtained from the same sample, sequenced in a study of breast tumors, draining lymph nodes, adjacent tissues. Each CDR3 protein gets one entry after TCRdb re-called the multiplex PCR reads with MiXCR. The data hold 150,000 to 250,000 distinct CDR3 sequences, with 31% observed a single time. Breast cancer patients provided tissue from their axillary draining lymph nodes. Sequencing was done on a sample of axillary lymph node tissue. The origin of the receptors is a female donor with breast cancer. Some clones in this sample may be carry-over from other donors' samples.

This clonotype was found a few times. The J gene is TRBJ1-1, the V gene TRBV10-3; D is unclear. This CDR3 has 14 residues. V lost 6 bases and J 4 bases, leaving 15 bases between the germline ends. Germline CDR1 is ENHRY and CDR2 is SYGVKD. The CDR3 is CAIRGGDEGTEAFF. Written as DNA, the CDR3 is TGTGCCATCAGGGGAGGAGACGAGGGCACTGAAGCTTTCTTT.

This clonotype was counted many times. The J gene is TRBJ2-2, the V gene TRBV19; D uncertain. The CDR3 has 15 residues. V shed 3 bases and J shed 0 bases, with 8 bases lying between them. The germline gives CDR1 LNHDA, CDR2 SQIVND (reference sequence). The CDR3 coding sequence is TGTGCCAGTAGTATGCCCACCTCGAACACCGGGGAGCTGTTTTTT. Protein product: CASSMPTSNTGELFF.

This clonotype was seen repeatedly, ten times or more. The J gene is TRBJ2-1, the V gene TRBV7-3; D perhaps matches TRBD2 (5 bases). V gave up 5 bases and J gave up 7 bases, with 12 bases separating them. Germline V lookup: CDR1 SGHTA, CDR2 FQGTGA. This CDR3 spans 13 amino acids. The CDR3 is CASSPGTGNEQFF. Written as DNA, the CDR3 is TGTGCCAGCAGCCCCGGAACGGGGAATGAGCAGTTCTTC.

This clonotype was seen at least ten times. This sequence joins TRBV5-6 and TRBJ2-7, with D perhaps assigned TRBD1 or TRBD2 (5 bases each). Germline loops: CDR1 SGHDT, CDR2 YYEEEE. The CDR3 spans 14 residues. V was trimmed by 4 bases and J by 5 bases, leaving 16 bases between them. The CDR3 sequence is CASSLKGPGHEQYF. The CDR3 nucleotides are TGTGCCAGCAGCCTTAAGGGGCCGGGACACGAGCAGTACTTC.

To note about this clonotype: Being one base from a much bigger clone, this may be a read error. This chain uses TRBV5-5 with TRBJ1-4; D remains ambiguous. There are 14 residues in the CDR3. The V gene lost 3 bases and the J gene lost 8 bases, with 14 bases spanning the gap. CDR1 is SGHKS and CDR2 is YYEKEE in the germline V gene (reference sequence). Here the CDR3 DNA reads TGTGCCAGCAGCTGGCCCCTAGGAGAGGAAAAACTGTTTTTT. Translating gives CASSWPLGEEKLFF. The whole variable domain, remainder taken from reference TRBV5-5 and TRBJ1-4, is DAGVTQSPTHLIKTRGQQVTLRCSPISGHKSVSWYQQVLGQGPQFIFQYYEKEERGRGNFPDRFSARQFPNYSSELNVNALLLGDSALYLCASSWPLGEEKLFFGSGTQLSVL.

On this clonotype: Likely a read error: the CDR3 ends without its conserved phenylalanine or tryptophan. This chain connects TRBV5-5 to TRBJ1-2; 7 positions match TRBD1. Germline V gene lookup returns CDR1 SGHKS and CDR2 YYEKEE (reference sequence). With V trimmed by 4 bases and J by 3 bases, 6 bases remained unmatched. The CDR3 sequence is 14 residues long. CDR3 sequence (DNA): TGTGCCAGCAGCATCGACAGGGCAGACTATGGCTACACCCTC. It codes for CASSIDRADYGYTL.

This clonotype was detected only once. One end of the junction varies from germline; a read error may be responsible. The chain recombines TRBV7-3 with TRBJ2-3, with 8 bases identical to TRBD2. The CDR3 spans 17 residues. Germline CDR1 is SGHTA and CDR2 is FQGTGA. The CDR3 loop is CASSHDRGSGITDPQYF. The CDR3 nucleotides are TGTGCCAGCAGCCACGACCGGGGTAGCGGGATCACAGATCCGCAGTATTTT.

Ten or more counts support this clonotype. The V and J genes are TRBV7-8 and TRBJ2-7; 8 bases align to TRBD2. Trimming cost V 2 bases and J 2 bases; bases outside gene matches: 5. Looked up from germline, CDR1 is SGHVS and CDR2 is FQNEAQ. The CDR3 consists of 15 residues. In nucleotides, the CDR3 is TGTGCCAGCAGCTTACTCCGGGAGGGCCCCTACGAGCAGTACTTC. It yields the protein CASSLLREGPYEQYF.

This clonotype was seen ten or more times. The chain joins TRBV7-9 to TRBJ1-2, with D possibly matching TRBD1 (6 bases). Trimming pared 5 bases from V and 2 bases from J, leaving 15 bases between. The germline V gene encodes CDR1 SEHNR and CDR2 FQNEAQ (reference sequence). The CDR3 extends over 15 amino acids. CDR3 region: CASSAGDRANYGYTF. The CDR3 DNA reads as TGTGCCAGCAGCGCAGGGGACCGAGCCAACTATGGCTACACCTTC. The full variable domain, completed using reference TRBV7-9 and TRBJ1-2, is DTGVSQNPRHKITKRGQNVTFRCDPISEHNRLYWYRQTLGQGPEFLTYFQNEAQLEKSRLLSDRFSAERPKGSFSTLEIQRTEQGDSAMYLCASSAGDRANYGYTFGSGTRLTVV.

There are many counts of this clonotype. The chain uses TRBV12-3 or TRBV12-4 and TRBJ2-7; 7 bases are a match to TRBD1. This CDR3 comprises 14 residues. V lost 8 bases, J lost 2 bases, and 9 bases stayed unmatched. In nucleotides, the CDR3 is TGTGCCAGCCTCACCCCGGGACAGACCTACGAGCAGTACTTC. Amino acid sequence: CASLTPGQTYEQYF.